This TCR beta chain emerged from a study of T cells in Graves' hyperthyroidism and ophthalmopathy. The TCR beta CDR3 regions underwent amplification using RNA transcripts as the source. TCR CDR3 regions were first amplified by RT-PCR with HTBI primers. TCRdb re-called the multiplex PCR reads through MiXCR, storing one row per CDR3 protein. The sample holds hundreds of thousands of distinct CDR3 sequences, under 45% seen once. This clonotype was detected ten times or more. This CDR3 has 13 amino acids. The J segment lost 1 base and the V segment lost 7 bases, leaving 3 bases of the junction unmatched. Germline values: CDR1 ENHRY, CDR2 SYGVKD.

The rearrangement links TRBV10-3 to TRBJ1-2; 7 nucleotides line up with TRBD1. The sequence was collected from a middle-aged woman with Graves' hyperthyroidism. The sample consisted of blood. This CDR3 reads CAITQGFNYGYTF. Here the CDR3 DNA reads TGTGCCATCACACAGGGGTTTAACTATGGCTACACCTTC.